This T cell receptor (beta chain) comes out of a study of vaccination and CD4 T cells after COVID-19. Across the whole study: The cells in question were stimulated using overlapping spike peptides derived from SARS-CoV-2, HCoV-NL63, HCoV-OC43 and HCoV-229E.

This clonotype was detected only a few times. What it binds is not known. Oncomine TCR Beta short-read sequencing was applied to DNA from cultured CD4+ T cells. From CD4+ T cells that had been cultured, genomic DNA was extracted. TCRdb re-derived calls from the PCR reads in MiXCR, one entry per CDR3 protein. The profile covers more than 10,000 distinct CDR3 sequences, with approximately 29% appearing a single time and around 13% taken by the ten largest. Noted treatment: roughly 11-day PBMC culture with coronavirus spike peptide pools or control peptides (ViraFEST assay). Those CD4+ T cells from the unexposed donor predate the COVID-19 pandemic (2011-2018). The ViraFEST method relied on peptide pools to expand antigen-specific T cells, followed by TCR sequencing. Culture conditions combined two million PBMCs per well with 9 to 10 IU/ml IL-2 and about 10 ug/ml peptide pools. Contingent on cell availability, unexposed-donor CD4+ T cells were interrogated with SARS-CoV-2 S/N and four cold-coronavirus spikes.

The sequenced material came from CD4+ T cells from blood, cultured in vitro. The sequence came from a human donor in good health.

The CDR3 DNA reads as TGTGCCAGCAGCAGCTCACTAGCGGGAGGGGCAGATACGCAGTATTTT. As protein: CASSSSLAGGADTQYF. The chain recombines TRBV6-1 with TRBJ2-3; 13 bases fit TRBD2. This CDR3 has 16 amino acids. Germline CDR1 and CDR2: MNHNS and SASEGT. Trimming took 6 bases from V and 4 from J; bases not matched to a gene: 7.